This is a list of T cell receptor beta chains from one sample in a study of T cells in Graves' hyperthyroidism and ophthalmopathy. TCRdb ran MiXCR on the multiplex PCR reads and lists one entry per CDR3 protein. The sample yields under 400,000 distinct CDR3 sequences, around 20% seen once. The sequenced sample consisted of blood. The receptors come from a woman in her forties or fifties with Graves' hyperthyroidism. Both conserved end residues are trimmed from each CDR3. Size tells how often a clone was seen (once, few, many) or the class of an expanded clone, and some rows leave it out.

>.|TRBV12-3/TRBV12-4|12|TRBJ1-5
ASSSQGKVKPQH
>.|TRBV10-3|12|TRBJ2-1
AISEQTANNEQF
>many|TRBV28|14|TRBJ2-3
ASSLTGGTSTDTQY
>few|TRBV6-1|12|TRBJ2-1
ASRTSGGDNEQF
>many|TRBV7-2|17|TRBJ1-3
ASSPSYRTLDDSGNTIY
>once|TRBV27|13|TRBJ1-1
ASSRAGTGVGEAF
>.|TRBV5-1|14|TRBJ2-1
ASSLSGTSSYNEQF
>.|TRBV6-2/TRBV6-3|10|TRBJ1-5
ASRAGNQPQH
>many|TRBV27|13|TRBJ2-1
ASSLSSGFNNEQF
>.|TRBV7-9|12|TRBJ2-1
ASSAQQGSNEQF
>many|TRBV12-3/TRBV12-4|10|TRBJ1-5
ASSYLQGAQH
>many|TRBV6-1|14|TRBJ2-5
ASSVSRTGAAETQY
>many|TRBV14|13|TRBJ1-1
ASSPYGQGNTEAF
>many|TRBV5-1|12|TRBJ1-1
ASSFEVTRTEAF
>few|TRBV10-3|13|TRBJ1-2
AISESPGPSYGYT